The present T cell receptor (beta chain) was sequenced within a study of beta chain features in type 1 diabetes. Overall study results and limits: Any HLA type influence on TCRB rearrangement was left unresolved here. Within each of all four CD4+ subsets, Type 1 diabetes patients had TCRB CDR3s that were moderately but significantly shorter.

The whole isolated RNA underwent reverse transcription, so sequencing captured expressed TCRB transcripts. Sequenced by immunoSEQ multiplex PCR; TCRdb stores in-frame clones only, minus some. This table has about 700,000 clones, roughly 12% appearing once. V was shortened by 2 bases and J by 3 bases, with 4 bases between the two germline ends. CDR1 and CDR2 from the germline V gene are SGHRS and YFSETQ. There are 12 residues in the CDR3. Regarding this clone: Antigen specificity is unknown. The sample holds other DNA sequences that translate to the same CDR3.

Sorting of CD4+ naive, central memory, regulatory and stem cell-like memory cells was performed via CD45RO/CCR7/CD25/CD127/CD95/CD27. The sequencing input was naive CD4+ T cells from blood. The chain is built from TRBV5-1 and TRBJ2-3; D gene unclear. The source of this sequence is a man between 18 and 29 years old with type 1 diabetes. The CDR3 bases are TGCGCCAGCAGCTTCGAAACAGATACGCAGTATTTT. Encoded protein: CASSFETDTQYF.